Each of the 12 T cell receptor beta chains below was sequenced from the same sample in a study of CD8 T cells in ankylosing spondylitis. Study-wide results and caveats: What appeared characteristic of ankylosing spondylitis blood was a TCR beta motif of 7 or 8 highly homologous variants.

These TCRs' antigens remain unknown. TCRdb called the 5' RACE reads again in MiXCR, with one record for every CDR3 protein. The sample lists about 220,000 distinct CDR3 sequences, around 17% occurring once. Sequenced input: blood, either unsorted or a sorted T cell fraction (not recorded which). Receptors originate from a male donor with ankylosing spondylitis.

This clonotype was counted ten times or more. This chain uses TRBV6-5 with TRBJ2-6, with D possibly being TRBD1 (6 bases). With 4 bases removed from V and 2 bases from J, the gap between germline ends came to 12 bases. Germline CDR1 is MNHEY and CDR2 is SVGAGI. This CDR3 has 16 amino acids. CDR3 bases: TGTGCCAGCAGTTCTACGGACAGCCCTGGGGCCAACGTCCTGACTTTC. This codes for CASSSTDSPGANVLTF.

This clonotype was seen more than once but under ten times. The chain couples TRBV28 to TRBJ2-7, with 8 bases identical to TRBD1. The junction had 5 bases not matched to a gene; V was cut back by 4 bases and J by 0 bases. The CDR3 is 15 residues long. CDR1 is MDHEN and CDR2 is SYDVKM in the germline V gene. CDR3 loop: CASSSRTGSSYEQYF. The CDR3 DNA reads TGTGCCAGCAGTTCTCGGACAGGGAGCTCCTACGAGCAGTACTTC.

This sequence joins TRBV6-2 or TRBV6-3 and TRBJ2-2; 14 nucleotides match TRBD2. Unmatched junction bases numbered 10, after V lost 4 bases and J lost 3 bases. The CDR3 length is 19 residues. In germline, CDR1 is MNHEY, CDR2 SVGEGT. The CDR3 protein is CASSFTGLAGVSDTGELFF. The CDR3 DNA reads TGTGCCAGCAGTTTCACGGGACTAGCGGGAGTCAGCGACACCGGGGAGCTGTTTTTT.

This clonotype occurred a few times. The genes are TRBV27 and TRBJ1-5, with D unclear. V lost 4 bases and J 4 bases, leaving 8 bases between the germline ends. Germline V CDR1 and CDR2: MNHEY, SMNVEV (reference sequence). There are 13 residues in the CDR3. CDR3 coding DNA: TGTGCCAGCAGTTGGAACAGAAATCAGCCCCAGCATTTT. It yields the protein CASSWNRNQPQHF.

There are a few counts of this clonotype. CDR3 in amino acids: CASSLSSSNTEAFF. The CDR3 DNA reads as TGTGCCAGCAGTTTATCGTCCTCTAACACTGAAGCTTTCTTT. The gene calls are TRBV12-3 or TRBV12-4 and TRBJ1-1; D remains unclear. The CDR3 totals 14 residues. V dropped 2 bases and J dropped 2 bases, with 9 bases sitting between them.

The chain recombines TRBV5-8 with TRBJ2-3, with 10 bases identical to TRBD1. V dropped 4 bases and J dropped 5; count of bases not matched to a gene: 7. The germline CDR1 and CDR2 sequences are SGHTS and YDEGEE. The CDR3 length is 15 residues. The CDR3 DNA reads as TGTGCCAGCAGCCCCGGGGACAGGGGTGGAGATACGCAGTATTTT. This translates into CASSPGDRGGDTQYF.

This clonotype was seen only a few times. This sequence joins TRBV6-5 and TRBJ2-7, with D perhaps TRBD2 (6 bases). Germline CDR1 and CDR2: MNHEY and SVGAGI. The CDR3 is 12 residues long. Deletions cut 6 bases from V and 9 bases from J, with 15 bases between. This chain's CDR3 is CASRMGGGSQYF. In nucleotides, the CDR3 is TGTGCCAGCAGGATGGGAGGTGGTTCGCAGTACTTC.

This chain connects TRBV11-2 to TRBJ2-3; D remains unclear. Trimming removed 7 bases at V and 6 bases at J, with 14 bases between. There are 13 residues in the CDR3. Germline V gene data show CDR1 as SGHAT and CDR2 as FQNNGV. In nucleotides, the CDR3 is TGTGCCAGCACCCCCCTGTCGTGGGATACGCAGTATTTT. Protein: CASTPLSWDTQYF.

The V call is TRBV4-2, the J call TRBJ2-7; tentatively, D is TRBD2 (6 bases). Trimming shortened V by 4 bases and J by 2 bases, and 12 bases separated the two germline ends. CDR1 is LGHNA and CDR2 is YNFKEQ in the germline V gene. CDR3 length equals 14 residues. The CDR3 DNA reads TGTGCCAGCAGCCCAGAGGGACTCACCTACGAGCAGTACTTC. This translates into CASSPEGLTYEQYF.

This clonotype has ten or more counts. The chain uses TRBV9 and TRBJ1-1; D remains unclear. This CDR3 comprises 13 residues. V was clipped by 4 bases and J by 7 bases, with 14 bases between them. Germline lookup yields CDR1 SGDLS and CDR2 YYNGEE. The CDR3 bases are TGTGCCAGCAGCCCCGGGGTGGAGGGTGAAGCTTTCTTT. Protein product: CASSPGVEGEAFF.

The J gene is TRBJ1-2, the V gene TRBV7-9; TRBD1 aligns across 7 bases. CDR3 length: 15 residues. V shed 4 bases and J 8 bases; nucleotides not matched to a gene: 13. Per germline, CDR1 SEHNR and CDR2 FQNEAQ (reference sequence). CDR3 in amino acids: CASSSTTRGLNGYTF. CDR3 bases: TGTGCCAGCAGCTCCACGACCAGGGGGTTAAACGGCTACACCTTC. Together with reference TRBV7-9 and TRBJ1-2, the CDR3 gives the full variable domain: DTGVSQNPRHKITKRGQNVTFRCDPISEHNRLYWYRQTLGQGPEFLTYFQNEAQLEKSRLLSDRFSAERPKGSFSTLEIQRTEQGDSAMYLCASSSTTRGLNGYTFGSGTRLTVV.

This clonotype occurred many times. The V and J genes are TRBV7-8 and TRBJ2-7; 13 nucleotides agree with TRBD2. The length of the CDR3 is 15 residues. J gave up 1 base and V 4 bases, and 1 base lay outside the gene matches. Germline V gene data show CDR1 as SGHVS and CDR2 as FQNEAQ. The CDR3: CASSSGLAGSYEQYF. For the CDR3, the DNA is TGTGCCAGCAGCTCGGGACTAGCGGGGTCCTACGAGCAGTACTTC.